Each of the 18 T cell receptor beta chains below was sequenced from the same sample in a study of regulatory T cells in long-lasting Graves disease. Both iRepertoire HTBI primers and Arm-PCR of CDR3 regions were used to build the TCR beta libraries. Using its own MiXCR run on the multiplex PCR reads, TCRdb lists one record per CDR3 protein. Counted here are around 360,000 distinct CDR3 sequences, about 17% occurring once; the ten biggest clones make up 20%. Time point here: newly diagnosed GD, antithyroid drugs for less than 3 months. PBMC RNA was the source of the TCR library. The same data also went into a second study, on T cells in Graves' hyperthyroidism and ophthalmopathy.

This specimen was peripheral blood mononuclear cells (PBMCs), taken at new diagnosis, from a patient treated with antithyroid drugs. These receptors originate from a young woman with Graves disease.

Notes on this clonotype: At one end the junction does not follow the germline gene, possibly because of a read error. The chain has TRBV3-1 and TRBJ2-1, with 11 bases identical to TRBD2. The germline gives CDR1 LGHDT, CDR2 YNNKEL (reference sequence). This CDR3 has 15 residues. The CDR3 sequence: CARSPGTSGYNEQFF. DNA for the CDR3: TGTGCCAGGAGCCCTGGGACTAGCGGATACAATGAGCAGTTCTTC.

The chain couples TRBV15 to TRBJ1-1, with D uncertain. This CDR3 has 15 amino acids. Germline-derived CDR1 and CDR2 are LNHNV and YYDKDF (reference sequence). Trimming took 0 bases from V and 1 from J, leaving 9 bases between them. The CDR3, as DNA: TGTGCCACCAGCAGAGACGTGTGGGGGAACACTGAAGCTTTCTTT. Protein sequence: CATSRDVWGNTEAFF.

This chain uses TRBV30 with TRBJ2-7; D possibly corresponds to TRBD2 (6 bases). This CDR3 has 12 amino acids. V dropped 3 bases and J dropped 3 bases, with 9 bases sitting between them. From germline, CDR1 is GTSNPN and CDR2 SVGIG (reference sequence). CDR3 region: CAWRPSVYEQYF. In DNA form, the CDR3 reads TGTGCCTGGAGGCCTAGCGTCTACGAGCAGTACTTC.

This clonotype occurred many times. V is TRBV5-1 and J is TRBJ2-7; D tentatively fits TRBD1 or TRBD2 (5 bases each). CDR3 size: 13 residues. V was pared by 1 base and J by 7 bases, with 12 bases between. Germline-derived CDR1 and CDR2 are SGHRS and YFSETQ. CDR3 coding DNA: TGCGCCAGCAGCTTGCAGGGATCGGGGGAGCAGTACTTC. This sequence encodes CASSLQGSGEQYF.

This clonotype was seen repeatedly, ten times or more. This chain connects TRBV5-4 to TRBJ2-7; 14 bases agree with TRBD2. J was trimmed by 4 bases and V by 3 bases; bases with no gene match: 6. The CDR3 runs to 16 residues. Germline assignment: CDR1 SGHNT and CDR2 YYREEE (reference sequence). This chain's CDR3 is CASSWGTSGSVYEQYF. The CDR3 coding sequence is TGTGCCAGCAGCTGGGGGACTAGCGGGAGTGTATACGAGCAGTACTTC. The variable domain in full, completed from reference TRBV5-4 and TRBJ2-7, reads ETGVTQSPTHLIKTRGQQVTLRCSSQSGHNTVSWYQQALGQGPQFIFQYYREEENGRGNFPPRFSGLQFPNYSSELNVNALELDDSALYLCASSWGTSGSVYEQYFGPGTRLTVT.

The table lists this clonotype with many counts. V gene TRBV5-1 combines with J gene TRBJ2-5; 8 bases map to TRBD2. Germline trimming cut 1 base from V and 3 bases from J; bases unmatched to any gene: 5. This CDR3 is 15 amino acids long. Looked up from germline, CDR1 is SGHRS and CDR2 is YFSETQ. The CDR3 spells CASSLSRGVKETQYF. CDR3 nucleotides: TGCGCCAGCAGCTTGTCGCGGGGGGTCAAAGAGACCCAGTACTTC.

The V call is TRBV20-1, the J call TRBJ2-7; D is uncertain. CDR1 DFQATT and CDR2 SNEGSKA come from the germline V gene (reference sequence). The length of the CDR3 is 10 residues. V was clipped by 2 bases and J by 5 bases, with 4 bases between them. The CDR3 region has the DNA TGCAGTGCTAGATATGACGAGCAGTACTTC. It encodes CSARYDEQYF.

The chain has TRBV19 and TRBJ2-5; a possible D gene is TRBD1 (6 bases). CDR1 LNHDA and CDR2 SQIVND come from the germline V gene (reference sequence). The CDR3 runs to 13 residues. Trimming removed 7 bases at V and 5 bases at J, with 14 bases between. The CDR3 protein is CASTPGTRETQYF. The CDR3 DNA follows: TGTGCCAGTACCCCCGGGACACGGGAGACCCAGTACTTC.

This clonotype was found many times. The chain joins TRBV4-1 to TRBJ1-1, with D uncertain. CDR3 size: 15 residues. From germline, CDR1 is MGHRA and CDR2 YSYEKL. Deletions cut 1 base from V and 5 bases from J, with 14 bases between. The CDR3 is CASSQAPDGSTEAFF. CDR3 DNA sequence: TGCGCCAGCAGCCAAGCCCCTGACGGGAGTACTGAAGCTTTCTTT.

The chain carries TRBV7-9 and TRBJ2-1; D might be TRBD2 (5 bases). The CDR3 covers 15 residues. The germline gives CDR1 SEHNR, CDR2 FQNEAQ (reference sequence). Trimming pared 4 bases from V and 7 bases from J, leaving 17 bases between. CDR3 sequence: CASSSTREPSNEQFF. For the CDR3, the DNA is TGTGCCAGCAGCTCAACCCGGGAACCTTCAAATGAGCAGTTCTTC.

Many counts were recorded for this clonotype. The CDR3 spells CASSRVGDSGNTIYF. In DNA form, the CDR3 reads TGTGCCAGCAGCCGCGTAGGAGACTCTGGAAACACCATATATTTT. J is TRBJ1-3 and V is TRBV6-1; D gene ambiguous. The ends were cut back, 6 bases at V and 0 bases at J, with 12 bases in the middle. From germline, CDR1 is MNHNS and CDR2 SASEGT. The CDR3 covers 15 residues.

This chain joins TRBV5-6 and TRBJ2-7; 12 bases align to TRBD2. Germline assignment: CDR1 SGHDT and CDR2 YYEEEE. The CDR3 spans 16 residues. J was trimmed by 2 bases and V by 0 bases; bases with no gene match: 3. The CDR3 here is CASSLEGLAGTYEQYF. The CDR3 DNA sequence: TGTGCCAGCAGCTTGGAGGGACTAGCGGGTACCTACGAGCAGTACTTC. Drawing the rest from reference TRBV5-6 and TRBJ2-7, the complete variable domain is DAGVTQSPTHLIKTRGQQVTLRCSPKSGHDTVSWYQQALGQGPQFIFQYYEEEERQRGNFPDRFSGHQFPNYSSELNVNALLLGDSALYLCASSLEGLAGTYEQYFGPGTRLTVT.

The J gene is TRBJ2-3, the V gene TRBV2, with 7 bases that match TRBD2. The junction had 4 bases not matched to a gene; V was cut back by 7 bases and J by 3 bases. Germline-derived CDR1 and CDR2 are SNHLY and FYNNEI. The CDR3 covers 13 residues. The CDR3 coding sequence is TGTGCCAGCAAGGCGGGAGAGACAGATACGCAGTATTTT. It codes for CASKAGETDTQYF.

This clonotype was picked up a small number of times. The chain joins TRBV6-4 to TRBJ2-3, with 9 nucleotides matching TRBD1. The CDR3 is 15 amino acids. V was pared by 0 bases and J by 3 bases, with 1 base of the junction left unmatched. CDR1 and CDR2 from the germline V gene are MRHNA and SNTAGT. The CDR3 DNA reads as TGTGCCAGCAGTGACTCTGGACAGGGGACAGATACGCAGTATTTT. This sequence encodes CASSDSGQGTDTQYF.

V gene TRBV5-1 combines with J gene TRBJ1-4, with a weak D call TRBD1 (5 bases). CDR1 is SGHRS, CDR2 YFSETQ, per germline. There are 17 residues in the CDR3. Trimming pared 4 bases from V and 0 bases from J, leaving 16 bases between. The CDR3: CASSTGRGTATNEKLFF. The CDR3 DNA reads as TGCGCCAGCAGCACCGGACGGGGGACTGCAACTAATGAAAAACTGTTTTTT. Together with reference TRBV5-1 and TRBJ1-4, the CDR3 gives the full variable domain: KAGVTQTPRYLIKTRGQQVTLSCSPISGHRSVSWYQQTPGQGLQFLFEYFSETQRNKGNFPGRFSGRQFSNSRSEMNVSTLELGDSALYLCASSTGRGTATNEKLFFGSGTQLSVL.

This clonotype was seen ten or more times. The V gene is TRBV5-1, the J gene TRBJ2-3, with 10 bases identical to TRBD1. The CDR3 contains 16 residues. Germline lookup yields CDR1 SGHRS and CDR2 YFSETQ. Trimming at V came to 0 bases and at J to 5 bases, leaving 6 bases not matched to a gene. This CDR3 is CASSLGGQGSGDTQYF. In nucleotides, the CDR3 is TGCGCCAGCAGCTTGGGGGGACAGGGGTCAGGAGATACGCAGTATTTT.

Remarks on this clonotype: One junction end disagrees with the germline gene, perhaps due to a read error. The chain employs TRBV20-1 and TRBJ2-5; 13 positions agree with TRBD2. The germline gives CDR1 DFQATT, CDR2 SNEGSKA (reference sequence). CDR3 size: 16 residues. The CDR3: CSTRDGTSGKQETQYF. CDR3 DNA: TGCAGTACTAGAGACGGGACTAGCGGGAAGCAAGAGACCCAGTACTTC.

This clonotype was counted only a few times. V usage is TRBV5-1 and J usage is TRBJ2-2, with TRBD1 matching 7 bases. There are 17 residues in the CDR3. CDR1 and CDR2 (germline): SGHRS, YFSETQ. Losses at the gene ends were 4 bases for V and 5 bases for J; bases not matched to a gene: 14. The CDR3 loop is CASSDGRQGIFTGELFF. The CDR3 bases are TGCGCCAGCAGCGACGGTCGACAGGGTATATTTACCGGGGAGCTGTTTTTT. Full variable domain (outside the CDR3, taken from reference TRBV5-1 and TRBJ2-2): KAGVTQTPRYLIKTRGQQVTLSCSPISGHRSVSWYQQTPGQGLQFLFEYFSETQRNKGNFPGRFSGRQFSNSRSEMNVSTLELGDSALYLCASSDGRQGIFTGELFFGEGSRLTVL.